The 14 T cell receptor beta chains given below trace back to one sample, sequenced in a study of cytomegalovirus exposure and HLA in healthy donors. The PCR used 60 Vbeta and 13 Jbeta primers. Assay: immunoSEQ multiplex PCR; the TCRdb copy retains only in-frame clones and omits some. Among fewer than 200,000 clones, around 90% were seen once, and the ten largest hold more than 0.7%. The specimen was PBMCs. The receptors originated from a woman in her thirties in good health and CMV-seronegative.

The genes are TRBV4-3 and TRBJ2-1; TRBD1 aligns across 9 bases. CDR3 length: 16 amino acids. Trimming took 2 bases from V and 3 from J; bases not matched to a gene: 5. Germline lookup yields CDR1 LGHNA and CDR2 YSLEER. CDR3 DNA: TGCGCCAGCAGCCAACGACCGGGACAGGGCTACAATGAGCAGTTCTTC. This codes for CASSQRPGQGYNEQFF.

The genes are TRBV6-1 and TRBJ1-5; 7 bases line up with TRBD1. The CDR3 is made up of 18 amino acids. Germline CDR1 is MNHNS and CDR2 is SASEGT. The junction had 12 bases not matched to a gene; V was cut back by 3 bases and J by 1 base. The CDR3 nucleotides read TGTGCCAGCAGTGATTGGGTGTTAGGACAGGCCAGCAATCAGCCCCAGCATTTT. It codes for CASSDWVLGQASNQPQHF.

J is TRBJ2-1 and V is TRBV7-2; 8 positions agree with TRBD2. This CDR3 is 13 amino acids long. Germline V CDR1 and CDR2: SGHTA, FQGNSA. The V segment lost 6 bases and the J segment 8 bases; nucleotides outside the gene matches: 6. As DNA, the CDR3 is TGTGCCAGCAGTCTGGGACTAGTCGATGAGCAGTTCTTC. Residues: CASSLGLVDEQFF.

The rearrangement uses TRBV6-4 and TRBJ2-7; possibly TRBD2 for D (7 bases). Germline V gene lookup returns CDR1 MRHNA and CDR2 SNTAGT. This CDR3 is 19 amino acids long. The V end was cut by 2 bases, the J end by 1 base, with 24 bases between. The chain's CDR3 is CASSDQGCLKSSGSYEQYF. The CDR3 coding sequence is TGTGCCAGCAGTGACCAGGGGTGCCTCAAGTCTAGCGGTTCCTACGAGCAGTACTTC.

This clone appeared a few times. The gene calls are TRBV4-3 and TRBJ1-6; D may be TRBD1 (5 bases). V was clipped by 1 base and J by 7 bases, with 14 bases between them. Germline V gene data show CDR1 as LGHNA and CDR2 as YSLEER. The CDR3 runs 16 residues. Here the CDR3 DNA reads TGCGCCAGCAGCCAAGTTCATGGGGGGATGAATTCACCCCTCCACTTT. Its translation is CASSQVHGGMNSPLHF.

This rearrangement joins TRBV6-4 to TRBJ2-7; tentatively, D is TRBD2 (6 bases). Germline assignment: CDR1 MRHNA and CDR2 SNTAGT. V was cut by 6 bases and J by 2 bases, with 11 bases left in between. This CDR3 is 13 amino acids long. In nucleotides, the CDR3 is TGTGCCAGCAGCCGCGGGGCCACCTACGAGCAGTACTTC. It codes for CASSRGATYEQYF.

The gene calls are TRBV23-1 and TRBJ2-2; 11 bases map to TRBD1. TRBV23-1 is recorded as an ORF, its role being uncertain. Trimming took 5 bases from V and 0 from J; bases not matched to a gene: 2. The CDR3 contains 16 residues. The CDR3 protein is CASSGQGATNTGELFF. The CDR3 bases are TGCGCCAGCAGTGGACAGGGGGCTACGAACACCGGGGAGCTGTTTTTT.

The chain is built from TRBV5-1 and TRBJ2-7; TRBD1 agrees at 9 bases. The CDR3 loop spans 14 amino acids. The trim removed 4 bases at V and 7 bases at J, leaving 9 bases unmatched. Germline CDR1 SGHRS, CDR2 YFSETQ. For the CDR3, the DNA is TGCGCCAGCAGCCCCGGAACAGGGGGCCAAGAGCAGTACTTC. Protein sequence: CASSPGTGGQEQYF.

Here the CDR3 DNA reads TGTGCCAGCAGTGAGATGACAGGTCCTAATTCACCCCTCCACTTT. Translation: CASSEMTGPNSPLHF. The chain has TRBV6-1 and TRBJ1-6, with D perhaps TRBD1 (6 bases). Germline loops: CDR1 MNHNS, CDR2 SASEGT. Trimming took off 3 bases at V and 6 bases at J, with 12 bases between the two ends. CDR3 size: 15 residues.

This clone showed up just a few times. The chain couples TRBV7-9 to TRBJ1-1; no clear D. Germline CDR1 is SEHNR and CDR2 is FQNEAQ (reference sequence). This CDR3 is built from 12 residues. Deletions cut 7 bases from V and 7 bases from J, with 13 bases between. The CDR3 DNA follows: TGTGCCAGCATCGCCGGGGTGAATGAAGCTTTCTTT. It encodes CASIAGVNEAFF. Full variable domain (outside the CDR3, taken from reference TRBV7-9 and TRBJ1-1): DTGVSQNPRHKITKRGQNVTFRCDPISEHNRLYWYRQTLGQGPEFLTYFQNEAQLEKSRLLSDRFSAERPKGSFSTLEIQRTEQGDSAMYLCASIAGVNEAFFGQGTRLTVV.

J is TRBJ1-1 and V is TRBV19, with D possibly TRBD1 on 6 matching bases. V was clipped by 8 bases and J by 6 bases, with 16 bases between them. This CDR3 is 13 amino acids long. Per germline, CDR1 LNHDA and CDR2 SQIVND (reference sequence). CDR3 protein: CASSTRGGSEAFF. In nucleotides, the CDR3 is TGTGCCAGTTCGACTAGGGGGGGCTCTGAAGCTTTCTTT.

The chain carries TRBV5-8 and TRBJ2-1, with D hard to call. V shed 1 base and J shed 8 bases, with 10 bases lying between them. Germline loops: CDR1 SGHTS, CDR2 YDEGEE. The CDR3 has 13 amino acids. CDR3 residues: CASSLTPIDEQFF. Written as DNA, the CDR3 is TGTGCCAGCAGCTTGACTCCGATAGATGAGCAGTTCTTC.

This chain links TRBV2 with TRBJ2-5; D is possibly TRBD1 (7 bases). V shed 6 bases and J shed 5 bases, with 16 bases lying between them. Germline CDR1 SNHLY, CDR2 FYNNEI. This CDR3 has 14 amino acids. The CDR3 region is CASRAGQGDETQYF. In DNA, the CDR3 is TGTGCCAGCAGGGCGGGGCAGGGGGATGAGACCCAGTACTTC.

The genes are TRBV10-1 and TRBJ2-7; 9 bases fit TRBD2. J gave up 6 bases and V 2 bases, and 8 bases lay outside the gene matches. The CDR3 runs 15 residues. CDR1 and CDR2 from the germline V gene are WNHNN and SYGVQD (reference sequence). CDR3 in DNA: TGCGCCAGCAGTGAGACGGGACTAGCCCCCTCCGAGCAGTACTTC. Translation: CASSETGLAPSEQYF.